Sequencing of this T cell receptor beta chain was carried out in a study of regulatory T cells in long-lasting Graves disease. Stated time point: newly diagnosed GD, antithyroid drugs for less than 3 months. TCR sequences were obtained from RNA taken from PBMCs. Libraries of TCR beta came from iRepertoire HTBI primers plus Arm-PCR of CDR3 regions. TCRdb re-analysed the multiplex PCR reads in MiXCR, keeping a single row per CDR3 protein. Counted here are some 600,000 distinct CDR3 sequences, roughly 16% occurring once; the ten biggest clones make up around 11%. The J segment lost 5 bases and the V segment lost 3 bases, leaving 6 bases of the junction unmatched. This CDR3 has 14 amino acids. The germline V gene has CDR1 SGDLS and CDR2 YYNGEE. A further study also used this sample, focusing on T cells in Graves' hyperthyroidism and ophthalmopathy.

Sequenced material: peripheral blood mononuclear cells (PBMCs), taken at new diagnosis, from a patient treated with antithyroid drugs. The sequence was obtained from a man younger than 35 with Graves disease. The chain combines TRBV9 with TRBJ2-5; 8 bases map to TRBD2. The CDR3 reads CASSGAGGRETQYF. The CDR3 DNA is TGTGCCAGCAGCGGGGCGGGGGGCAGGGAGACCCAGTACTTC.